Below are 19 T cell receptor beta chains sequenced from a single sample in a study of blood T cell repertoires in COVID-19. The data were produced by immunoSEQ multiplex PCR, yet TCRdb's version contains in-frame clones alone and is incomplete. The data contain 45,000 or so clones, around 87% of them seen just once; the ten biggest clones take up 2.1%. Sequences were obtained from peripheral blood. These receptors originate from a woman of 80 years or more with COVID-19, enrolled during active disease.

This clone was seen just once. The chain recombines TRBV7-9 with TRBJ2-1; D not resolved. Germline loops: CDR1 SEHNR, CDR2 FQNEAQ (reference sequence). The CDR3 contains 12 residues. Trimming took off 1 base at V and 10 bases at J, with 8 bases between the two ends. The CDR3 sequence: CASSLVREEQFF. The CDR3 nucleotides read TGTGCCAGCAGCTTAGTTAGAGAGGAGCAGTTCTTC.

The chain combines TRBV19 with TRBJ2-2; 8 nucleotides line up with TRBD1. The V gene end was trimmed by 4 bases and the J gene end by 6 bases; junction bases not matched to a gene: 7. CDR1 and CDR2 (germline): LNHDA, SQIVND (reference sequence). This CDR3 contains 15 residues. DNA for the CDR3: TGTGCCAGTAGTACAGGGGGCCGAGGGGCCGGGGAGCTGTTTTTT. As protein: CASSTGGRGAGELFF.

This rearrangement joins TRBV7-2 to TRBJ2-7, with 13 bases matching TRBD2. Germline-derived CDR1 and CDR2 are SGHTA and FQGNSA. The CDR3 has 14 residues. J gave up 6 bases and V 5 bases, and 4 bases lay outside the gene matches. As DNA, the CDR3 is TGTGCCAGCAGCACTAGCGGGAGGGGCCTCGAGCAGTACTTC. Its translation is CASSTSGRGLEQYF.

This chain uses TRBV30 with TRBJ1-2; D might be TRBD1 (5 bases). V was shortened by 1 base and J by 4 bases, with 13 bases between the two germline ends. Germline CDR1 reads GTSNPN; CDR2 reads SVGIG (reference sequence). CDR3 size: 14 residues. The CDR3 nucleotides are TGTGCCTGGAGTGGTACAGGTCTTTCCTATGGCTACACCTTC. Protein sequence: CAWSGTGLSYGYTF. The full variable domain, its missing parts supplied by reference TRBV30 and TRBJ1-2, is SQTIHQWPATLVQPVGSPLSLECTVEGTSNPNLYWYRQAAGRGLQLLFYSVGIGQISSEVPQNLSASRPQDRQFILSSKKLLLSDSGFYLCAWSGTGLSYGYTFGSGTRLTVV.

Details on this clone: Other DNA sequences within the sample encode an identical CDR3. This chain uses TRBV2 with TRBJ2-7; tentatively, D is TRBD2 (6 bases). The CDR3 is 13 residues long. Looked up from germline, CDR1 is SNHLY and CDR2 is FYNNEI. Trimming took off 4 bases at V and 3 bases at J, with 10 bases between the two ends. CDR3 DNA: TGTGCCAGCAGTGTTCAGGGACTCTACGAGCAGTACTTC. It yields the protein CASSVQGLYEQYF.

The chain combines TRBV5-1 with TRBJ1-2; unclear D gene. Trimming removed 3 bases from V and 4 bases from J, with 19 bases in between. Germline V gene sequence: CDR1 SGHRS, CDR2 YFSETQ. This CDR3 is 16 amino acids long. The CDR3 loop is CASSSTTSPGFYGYTF. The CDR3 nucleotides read TGCGCCAGCAGCTCCACAACTTCCCCGGGGTTCTATGGCTACACCTTC.

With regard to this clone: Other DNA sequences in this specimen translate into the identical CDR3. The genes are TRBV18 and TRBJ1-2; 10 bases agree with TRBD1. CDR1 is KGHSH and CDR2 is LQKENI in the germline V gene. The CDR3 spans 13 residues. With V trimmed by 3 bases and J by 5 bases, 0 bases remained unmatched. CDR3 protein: CASSPGQGYGYTF. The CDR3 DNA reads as TGTGCCAGCTCACCGGGACAGGGGTATGGCTACACCTTC.

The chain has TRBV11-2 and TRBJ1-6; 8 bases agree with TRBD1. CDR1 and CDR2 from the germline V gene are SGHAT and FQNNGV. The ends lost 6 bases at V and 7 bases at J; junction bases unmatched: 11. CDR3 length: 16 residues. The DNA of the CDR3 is TGTGCCAGCAGGTTGGCAGGGGGCCTAAGGAATTCACCCCTCCACTTT. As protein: CASRLAGGLRNSPLHF.

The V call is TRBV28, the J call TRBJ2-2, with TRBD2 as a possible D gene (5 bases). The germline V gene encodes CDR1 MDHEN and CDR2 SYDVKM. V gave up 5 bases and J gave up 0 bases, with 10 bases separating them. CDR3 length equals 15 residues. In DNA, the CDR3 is TGTGCCAGCAGTGCGCCGGGGTCGAACACCGGGGAGCTGTTTTTT. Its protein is CASSAPGSNTGELFF.

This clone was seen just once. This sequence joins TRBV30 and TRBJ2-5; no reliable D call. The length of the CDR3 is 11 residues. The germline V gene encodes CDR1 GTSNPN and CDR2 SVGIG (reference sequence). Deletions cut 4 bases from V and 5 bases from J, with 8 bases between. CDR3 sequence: CAWTHGETQYF. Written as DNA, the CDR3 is TGTGCCTGGACCCACGGGGAGACCCAGTACTTC.

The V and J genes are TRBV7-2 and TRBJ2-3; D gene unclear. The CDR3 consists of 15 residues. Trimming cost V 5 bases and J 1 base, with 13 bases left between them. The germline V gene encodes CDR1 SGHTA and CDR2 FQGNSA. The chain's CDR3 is CASSPLATRTDTQYF. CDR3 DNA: TGTGCCAGCAGCCCCTTAGCCACACGCACAGATACGCAGTATTTT.

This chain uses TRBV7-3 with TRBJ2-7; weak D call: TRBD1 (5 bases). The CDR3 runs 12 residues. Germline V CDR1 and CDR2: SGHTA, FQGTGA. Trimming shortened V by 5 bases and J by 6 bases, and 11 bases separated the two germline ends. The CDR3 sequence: CASSQGPSEQYF. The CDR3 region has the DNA TGTGCCAGCAGCCAGGGCCCCTCCGAGCAGTACTTC.

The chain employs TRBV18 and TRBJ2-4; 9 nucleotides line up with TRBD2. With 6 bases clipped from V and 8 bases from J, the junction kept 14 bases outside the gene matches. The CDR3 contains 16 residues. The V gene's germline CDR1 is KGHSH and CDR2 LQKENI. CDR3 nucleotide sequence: TGTGCCAGCTCCCTTAGCGGGAGTCAAAAAAGGGACATTCAGTACTTC. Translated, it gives CASSLSGSQKRDIQYF.

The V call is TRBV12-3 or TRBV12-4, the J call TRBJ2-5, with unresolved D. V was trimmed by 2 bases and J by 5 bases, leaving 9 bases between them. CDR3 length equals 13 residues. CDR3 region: CASSLSSPETQYF. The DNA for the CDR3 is TGTGCCAGCAGTTTAAGTAGTCCGGAGACCCAGTACTTC.

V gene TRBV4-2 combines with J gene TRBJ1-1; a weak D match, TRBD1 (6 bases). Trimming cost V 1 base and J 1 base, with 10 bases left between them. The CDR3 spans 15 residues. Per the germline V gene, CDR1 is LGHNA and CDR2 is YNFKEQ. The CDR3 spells CASSQGQGPNTEAFF. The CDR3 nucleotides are TGTGCCAGCAGCCAAGGGCAGGGGCCGAACACTGAAGCTTTCTTT.

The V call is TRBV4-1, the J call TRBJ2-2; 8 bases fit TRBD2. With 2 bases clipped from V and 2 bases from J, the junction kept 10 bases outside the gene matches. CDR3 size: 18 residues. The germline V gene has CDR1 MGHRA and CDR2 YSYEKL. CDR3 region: CASSQPRGGGSNTGELFF. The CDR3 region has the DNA TGCGCCAGCAGCCAACCCCGCGGCGGGGGGTCAAACACCGGGGAGCTGTTTTTT.

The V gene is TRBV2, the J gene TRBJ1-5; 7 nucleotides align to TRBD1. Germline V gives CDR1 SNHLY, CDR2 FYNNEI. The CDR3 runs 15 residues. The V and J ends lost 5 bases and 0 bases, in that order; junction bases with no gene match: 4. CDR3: CASSQQGNSNQPQHF. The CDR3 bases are TGTGCCAGCAGTCAACAGGGGAATAGCAATCAGCCCCAGCATTTT.

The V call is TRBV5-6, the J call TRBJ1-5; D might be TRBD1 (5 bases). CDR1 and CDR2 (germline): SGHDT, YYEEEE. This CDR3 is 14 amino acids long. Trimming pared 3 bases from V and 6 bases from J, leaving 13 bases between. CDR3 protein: CASSWGGEGQPQHF. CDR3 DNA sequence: TGTGCCAGCAGCTGGGGGGGAGAAGGTCAGCCCCAGCATTTT.

This CDR3 reads CASSQDRGLAGRSSYNEQFF. Written as DNA, the CDR3 is TGTGCCAGCAGCCAAGATCGGGGACTAGCGGGGAGATCCTCCTACAATGAGCAGTTCTTC. This sequence joins TRBV3-1 (or the pseudogene TRBV3-2) and TRBJ2-1, with 13 positions matching TRBD2. CDR1 is LGHDT and CDR2 is YNNKEL in the germline V gene (reference sequence). V lost 0 bases to trimming and J lost 0 bases; unmatched junction nucleotides: 8. This CDR3 region has 20 residues.